One sample yielded the 27 T cell receptor beta chains listed below, sequenced in a study of blood T cell repertoires in COVID-19. Sequenced by immunoSEQ multiplex PCR; TCRdb stores in-frame clones only, minus some. The profile shows approximately 300,000 clones, around nine tenths of them singletons. Sequenced material: peripheral blood. The receptors shown here come from a woman aged 45-60 years with active or convalescent COVID-19.

The count of this clone is one. The J gene is TRBJ2-3, the V gene TRBV19, with TRBD2 matching over 7 bases. The CDR3 is 18 residues long. The germline CDR1 and CDR2 sequences are LNHDA and SQIVND (reference sequence). V lost 3 bases and J lost 1; bases outside the gene matches: 13. The CDR3 here is CASSMAPGSGFRTDTQYF. CDR3 bases: TGTGCCAGTAGTATGGCCCCGGGTAGCGGGTTTCGCACAGATACGCAGTATTTT. Full variable domain (missing parts from reference TRBV19 and TRBJ2-3): DGGITQSPKYLFRKEGQNVTLSCEQNLNHDAMYWYRQDPGQGLRLIYYSQIVNDFQKGDIAEGYSVSREKKESFPLTVTSAQKNPTAFYLCASSMAPGSGFRTDTQYFGPGTRLTVL.

V is TRBV4-3 and J is TRBJ2-1; 7 nucleotides align to TRBD2. The CDR3 contains 18 residues. CDR1 LGHNA and CDR2 YSLEER come from the germline V gene. The junction had 12 bases not matched to a gene; V was cut back by 4 bases and J by 0 bases. This chain's CDR3 is CASSPSSSGRSSYNEQFF. For the CDR3, the DNA is TGCGCCAGCAGCCCTAGCTCTAGCGGTCGAAGCTCCTACAATGAGCAGTTCTTC.

The chain links TRBV7-2 to TRBJ2-3; D is possibly TRBD2 (6 bases). Deletions cut 0 bases from V and 2 bases from J, with 9 bases between. CDR1 is SGHTA, CDR2 FQGNSA, per germline. CDR3 length equals 15 residues. The CDR3 is CASSLAGGTTDTQYF. The CDR3 DNA reads TGTGCCAGCAGCTTAGCGGGGGGAACCACAGATACGCAGTATTTT. Variable domain in full (rest from reference TRBV7-2 and TRBJ2-3): GAGVSQSPSNKVTEKGKDVELRCDPISGHTALYWYRQSLGQGLEFLIYFQGNSAPDKSGLPSDRFSAERTGGSVSTLTIQRTQQEDSAVYLCASSLAGGTTDTQYFGPGTRLTVL.

The chain combines TRBV30 with TRBJ1-2; tentatively, D is TRBD1 (6 bases). Looked up from germline, CDR1 is GTSNPN and CDR2 is SVGIG (reference sequence). The ends were cut back, 2 bases at V and 4 bases at J, with 14 bases in the middle. The CDR3 is made up of 14 amino acids. This CDR3 reads CAWSMRGGSYGYTF. DNA of the CDR3: TGTGCCTGGAGTATGCGGGGGGGCTCCTATGGCTACACCTTC. The whole variable domain, filled in from reference TRBV30 and TRBJ1-2, reads SQTIHQWPATLVQPVGSPLSLECTVEGTSNPNLYWYRQAAGRGLQLLFYSVGIGQISSEVPQNLSASRPQDRQFILSSKKLLLSDSGFYLCAWSMRGGSYGYTFGSGTRLTVV.

CDR3 residues: CASSKRGDEPQHF. DNA of the CDR3: TGCGCCAGCAGCAAACGGGGGGACGAGCCCCAGCATTTT. The chain is built from TRBV5-1 and TRBJ1-5; maybe TRBD1 (5 bases). The V end was cut by 4 bases, the J end by 8 bases, with 13 bases between. The CDR3 loop spans 13 amino acids. Germline values: CDR1 SGHRS, CDR2 YFSETQ.

This chain uses TRBV29-1 with TRBJ1-1; 8 bases are shared with TRBD1. The V segment lost 6 bases and the J segment 5 bases; nucleotides outside the gene matches: 14. Germline V gene data show CDR1 as SQVTM and CDR2 as ANQGSEA. The CDR3 contains 15 residues. The CDR3 spells CSVKRSGQGGTEAFF. The CDR3 DNA sequence: TGCAGCGTCAAAAGATCCGGACAGGGAGGGACTGAAGCTTTCTTT.

The chain carries TRBV3-1 (or the pseudogene TRBV3-2) and TRBJ2-5, with D possibly being TRBD2 (5 bases). Germline CDR1 is LGHDT and CDR2 is YNNKEL (reference sequence). Between the trimmed V and J ends, which lost 4 bases and 2 bases, there was a span of 14 bases. The CDR3 sequence is 15 residues long. The CDR3 nucleotides read TGTGCCAGCAGCCTCCTTGCGGACTTTCAAGAGACCCAGTACTTC. Its protein is CASSLLADFQETQYF.

The CDR3 coding sequence is TGTGCCAGCAGCTTGGGACAGGGATCGGCTAACTATGGCTACACCTTC. Protein sequence: CASSLGQGSANYGYTF. This chain joins TRBV5-5 and TRBJ1-2; the match to TRBD1 covers 7 bases. Germline assignment: CDR1 SGHKS and CDR2 YYEKEE (reference sequence). The CDR3 runs 16 residues. V lost 0 bases, J lost 0 bases, and 5 bases stayed unmatched.

This chain connects TRBV11-3 to TRBJ1-1; D might be TRBD1 (6 bases). From germline, CDR1 is SGHNT and CDR2 YENEEA. V lost 4 bases and J lost 7, with 13 bases in between. The CDR3 has 13 amino acids. CDR3 sequence (DNA): TGTGCCAGCAGCTCCGCTGGACAGCGTGAAGCTTTCTTT. Translating it yields CASSSAGQREAFF.

This sequence joins TRBV6-2 or TRBV6-3 and TRBJ2-7; 10 positions match TRBD2. The germline V gene has CDR1 MNHEY and CDR2 SVGEGT. V shed 0 bases, J shed 5 bases, and the junction held 7 bases outside the gene matches. The CDR3 is made up of 16 amino acids. The CDR3 region is CASSYSVSGRLDEQYF. The CDR3 DNA reads as TGTGCCAGCAGTTACTCCGTTAGCGGGAGGTTGGACGAGCAGTACTTC.

This rearrangement joins TRBV21-1 to TRBJ2-2; TRBD1 is the table's D call, not checked against the DNA. TRBV21-1 is termed a pseudogene. This CDR3 spans 17 amino acids. The CDR3 bases are TGTGCCAGCAGCAAAGAGGGACAGGGGAAAAGCACCGGGGAGCTGTTTTTT. Translated, it gives CASSKEGQGKSTGELFF.

Notes on this clone: In the same sample, other DNA sequences code for this CDR3. The genes are TRBV5-1 and TRBJ1-1, with TRBD1 matching over 9 bases. Germline CDR1 is SGHRS and CDR2 is YFSETQ. The CDR3 spans 15 residues. J was trimmed by 1 base and V by 0 bases; bases with no gene match: 1. This CDR3 reads CASSLEGQGNTEAFF. As DNA, the CDR3 is TGCGCCAGCAGCTTGGAGGGACAGGGGAACACTGAAGCTTTCTTT.

As regards this clone: The sample contains more than one DNA sequence encoding this CDR3. The V and J genes are TRBV7-2 and TRBJ1-2; 10 bases match TRBD1. V was pared by 3 bases and J by 5 bases, with 3 bases of the junction left unmatched. CDR1 SGHTA and CDR2 FQGNSA come from the germline V gene. This CDR3 region has 14 residues. The CDR3 spells CASSLDRGSYGYTF. The CDR3 nucleotides read TGTGCCAGCAGCTTGGACAGGGGGAGTTATGGCTACACCTTC.

The chain uses TRBV6-2 or TRBV6-3 and TRBJ2-3, with 14 bases matching TRBD2. CDR1 and CDR2 from the germline V gene are MNHEY and SVGEGT. The CDR3 contains 20 residues. V lost 0 bases, J lost 3 bases, and 11 bases stayed unmatched. DNA of the CDR3: TGTGCCAGCAGTTACTCGGGACTAGCGGGGGCCAACTATCGGACAGATACGCAGTATTTT. This gives the protein CASSYSGLAGANYRTDTQYF.

The chain uses TRBV6-5 and TRBJ1-2; possibly TRBD1 for D (5 bases). The CDR3 is made up of 15 amino acids. CDR1 is MNHEY and CDR2 is SVGAGI in the germline V gene. V dropped 6 bases and J dropped 3 bases, with 17 bases sitting between them. DNA for the CDR3: TGTGCCAGCAGGAACTTGGGGGGGAGAGACTATGGCTACACCTTC. It yields the protein CASRNLGGRDYGYTF.

The V call is TRBV6-6, the J call TRBJ1-5; possible D gene TRBD1, 5 bases. The CDR3 spans 14 residues. CDR1 MNHNY and CDR2 SVGAGI come from the germline V gene (reference sequence). Trimming shortened V by 8 bases and J by 0 bases, and 11 bases separated the two germline ends. The CDR3 is CASSGGYSNQPQHF. The CDR3 DNA sequence: TGTGCCAGCTCCGGGGGGTATAGCAATCAGCCCCAGCATTTT.

V gene TRBV27 combines with J gene TRBJ2-3; possibly TRBD1 for D (6 bases). Germline-derived CDR1 and CDR2 are MNHEY and SMNVEV (reference sequence). CDR3 length: 14 residues. The ends were cut back, 0 bases at V and 4 bases at J, with 8 bases in the middle. The CDR3 DNA is TGTGCCAGCAGTTTATCGCAGGGGCCAGATACGCAGTATTTT. It codes for CASSLSQGPDTQYF.

This rearrangement joins TRBV25-1 to TRBJ2-5, with D unresolved. Germline values: CDR1 MGHDK, CDR2 SYGVNS. The length of the CDR3 is 11 residues. The V and J ends lost 7 bases and 2 bases respectively, with 5 bases between them. CDR3 loop: CASTLQETQYF. CDR3 in DNA: TGTGCCAGCACCCTACAAGAGACCCAGTACTTC. The full variable domain, with the rest looked up from reference TRBV25-1 and TRBJ2-5, is EADIYQTPRYLVIGTGKKITLECSQTMGHDKMYWYQQDPGMELHLIHYSYGVNSTEKGDLSSESTVSRIRTEHFPLTLESARPSHTSQYLCASTLQETQYFGPGTRLLVL.

This chain uses TRBV2 with TRBJ2-2, with D maybe TRBD1 (6 bases). Deletions cut 4 bases from V and 3 bases from J, with 9 bases between. CDR3 length: 14 residues. Germline CDR1 SNHLY, CDR2 FYNNEI. The CDR3 is CASSGGLHTGELFF. CDR3 sequence (DNA): TGTGCCAGCAGTGGGGGGCTTCACACCGGGGAGCTGTTTTTT.

This chain uses TRBV15 with TRBJ2-2; 10 nucleotides line up with TRBD1. There are 15 residues in the CDR3. The germline V gene encodes CDR1 LNHNV and CDR2 YYDKDF (reference sequence). The V segment lost 5 bases and the J segment 8 bases; nucleotides outside the gene matches: 8. The CDR3 spells CATSVRQGAHGELFF. The DNA of the CDR3 is TGTGCCACCAGCGTCAGACAGGGGGCACATGGGGAGCTGTTTTTT.

This clone was found once. This chain links TRBV11-2 with TRBJ2-5; 11 bases align to TRBD1. The germline V gene has CDR1 SGHAT and CDR2 FQNNGV. This CDR3 region has 16 residues. V lost 0 bases to trimming and J lost 6 bases; unmatched junction nucleotides: 6. The CDR3 DNA reads TGTGCCAGCAGCTTAGACCTGGGGACAGGGGGAAAGACCCAGTACTTC. As protein: CASSLDLGTGGKTQYF.

The chain couples TRBV24-1 to TRBJ1-1, with 7 bases aligning to TRBD1. The CDR3 runs 13 residues. J was trimmed by 8 bases and V by 4 bases; bases with no gene match: 6. Germline CDR1 is KGHDR and CDR2 is SFDVKD. The CDR3 here is CATSDGGGYEAFF. CDR3 bases: TGTGCCACCAGTGACGGAGGGGGCTACGAAGCTTTCTTT.

This clone was seen just once. A read error may produce the germline difference seen at one junction end. This chain links TRBV7-7 with TRBJ2-7, with TRBD1 matching over 9 bases. The CDR3 is made up of 15 amino acids. Germline values: CDR1 SSHAT, CDR2 FNYEAQ (reference sequence). CDR3 nucleotides: TGTGCTAGCAGCCTCGGGACAGGGAGCTCCTACGAGCAGTACTTC. This codes for CASSLGTGSSYEQYF. Full variable domain (outside the CDR3, taken from reference TRBV7-7 and TRBJ2-7): GAGVSQSPRYKVTKRGQDVTLRCDPISSHATLYWYQQALGQGPEFLTYFNYEAQPDKSGLPSDRFSAERPEGSISTLTIQRTEQRDSAMYRCASSLGTGSSYEQYFGPGTRLTVT.

A few counts support this clone. V gene TRBV14 combines with J gene TRBJ1-4; the match to TRBD1 covers 10 bases. After removal of 5 bases from V and 7 bases from J, the junction contained 4 bases not matched to a gene. There are 14 residues in the CDR3. The V gene's germline CDR1 is SGHDN and CDR2 FVKESK. The CDR3 region is CASSFRQGAEKLFF. The CDR3 coding sequence is TGTGCCAGCAGCTTCCGACAGGGGGCTGAAAAACTGTTTTTT.

The rearrangement links TRBV19 to TRBJ1-4; D is perhaps TRBD1 (6 bases). The length of the CDR3 is 14 residues. Trimming took off 5 bases at V and 6 bases at J, with 13 bases between the two ends. Germline CDR1 is LNHDA and CDR2 is SQIVND (reference sequence). The CDR3 spells CASSPGTYDEKLFF. CDR3 in DNA: TGTGCCAGTAGTCCAGGGACATACGATGAAAAACTGTTTTTT.

The rearrangement links TRBV18 to TRBJ2-3; D might be TRBD1 (6 bases). Trimming stripped 2 bases from V and 3 bases from J, with 12 bases between. Germline V gene data show CDR1 as KGHSH and CDR2 as LQKENI. The CDR3 runs to 15 residues. In DNA form, the CDR3 reads TGTGCCAGCTCACCATTGTCAGGGGTAACAGATACGCAGTATTTT. Its protein product is CASSPLSGVTDTQYF. Supplemented by reference TRBV18 and TRBJ2-3, the full variable domain reads NAGVMQNPRHLVRRRGQEARLRCSPMKGHSHVYWYRQLPEEGLKFMVYLQKENIIDESGMPKERFSAEFPKEGPSILRIQQVVRGDSAAYFCASSPLSGVTDTQYFGPGTRLTVL.

The genes are TRBV15 and TRBJ1-4; TRBD1 might be the D (5 bases). This CDR3 comprises 15 residues. Germline loops: CDR1 LNHNV, CDR2 YYDKDF (reference sequence). Trimming shortened V by 0 bases and J by 4 bases, and 9 bases separated the two germline ends. CDR3 DNA sequence: TGTGCCACCAGCAGAGATAGACAGAGTAATGAAAAACTGTTTTTT. Translation: CATSRDRQSNEKLFF.